These 21 T cell receptor beta chains were sequenced from one sample in a study of HIV-infected children after antiretroviral therapy interruption. A 3' RACE protocol on RNA, with unique molecular identifiers, produced the TCR library. MiXCR, applied by TCRdb to the 3' RACE reads, yields one record per CDR3 protein. The data contain about 37,000 distinct CDR3 sequences, 6.5% of them singletons. Treatment in this sample: PENTA 11 planned treatment interruption arm or continuous ART arm. Material: CD45RA+ CD4+ T cells from PBMCs, pooled from several time points, obtained from a donor given antiretroviral therapy, either interrupted or continuous. Subset defined: naive CD4+ CD45RA+ CD45RO- T cells. Source of these receptors: a pool of human donors with HIV.

This clonotype was detected a few times. CDR3 DNA: TGTGCCAGCAGCCCGAACACAGATACGCAGTATTTT. Its translation: CASSPNTDTQYF. The chain is built from TRBV11-2 and TRBJ2-3; D is undetermined. The V gene lost 5 bases and the J gene lost 2 bases, with 5 bases spanning the gap. The CDR3 has 12 amino acids. The germline CDR1 and CDR2 sequences are SGHAT and FQNNGV.

This clonotype was counted ten times or more. The chain recombines TRBV28 with TRBJ1-6; D possibly corresponds to TRBD1 (5 bases). Trimming pared 3 bases from V and 10 bases from J, leaving 25 bases between. The CDR3 length is 18 residues. The V gene's germline CDR1 is MDHEN and CDR2 SYDVKM. Here the CDR3 DNA reads TGTGCCAGCAGTTTCCGATTCTGGACACCCCAGGTCGGCTCACCCCTCCACTTT. Protein product: CASSFRFWTPQVGSPLHF. Full variable domain (outside the CDR3, taken from reference TRBV28 and TRBJ1-6): DVKVTQSSRYLVKRTGEKVFLECVQDMDHENMFWYRQDPGLGLRLIYFSYDVKMKEKGDIPEGYSVSREKKERFSLILESASTNQTSMYLCASSFRFWTPQVGSPLHFGNGTRLTVT.

This clonotype was detected a few times. The V and J genes are TRBV29-1 and TRBJ1-1; D is unclear. In germline, CDR1 is SQVTM, CDR2 ANQGSEA. Trimming shortened V by 6 bases and J by 1 base, and 15 bases separated the two germline ends. The CDR3 loop spans 14 amino acids. The CDR3 DNA sequence: TGCAGCGTACTACGACGTACGCCGAACACTGAAGCTTTCTTT. This codes for CSVLRRTPNTEAFF.

This clonotype was recorded at least ten times. The chain is built from TRBV20-1 and TRBJ2-2; 14 positions agree with TRBD2. Germline V gene data show CDR1 as DFQATT and CDR2 as SNEGSKA (reference sequence). V shed 5 bases, J shed 0 bases, and the junction held 5 bases outside the gene matches. The CDR3 totals 17 residues. CDR3: CSAARTSGGPNTGELFF. The CDR3 DNA sequence: TGCAGTGCTGCCCGGACTAGCGGGGGGCCGAACACCGGGGAGCTGTTTTTT.

This clonotype showed up many times. The chain links TRBV29-1 to TRBJ2-5, with D possibly TRBD2 on 5 matching bases. V lost 3 bases, J lost 4 bases, and 15 bases lay in between. The CDR3 is made up of 14 amino acids. The germline CDR1 and CDR2 sequences are SQVTM and ANQGSEA. For the CDR3, the DNA is TGCAGCGTTGACGGCCAGCCTGGAGGAGAGACCCAGTACTTC. Its translation is CSVDGQPGGETQYF.

The chain recombines TRBV19 with TRBJ1-5; perhaps TRBD1 as D (6 bases). The V end was cut by 5 bases, the J end by 2 bases, with 19 bases between. Germline CDR1 is LNHDA and CDR2 is SQIVND (reference sequence). The CDR3 length is 17 residues. The CDR3 loop is CASSPLQGIYGNQPQHF. CDR3 DNA sequence: TGTGCCAGTAGTCCGTTACAGGGAATATATGGCAATCAGCCCCAGCATTTT.

This clonotype has at least ten counts. The genes are TRBV9 and TRBJ1-2, with 7 positions matching TRBD1. The CDR3 has 13 amino acids. Germline V gene lookup returns CDR1 SGDLS and CDR2 YYNGEE. Germline trimming cut 2 bases from V and 7 bases from J; bases unmatched to any gene: 5. CDR3 protein: CASSVTGAGGYTF. CDR3 nucleotides: TGTGCCAGCAGCGTTACAGGGGCCGGTGGCTACACCTTC. Supplemented by reference TRBV9 and TRBJ1-2, the full variable domain reads DSGVTQTPKHLITATGQRVTLRCSPRSGDLSVYWYQQSLDQGLQFLIQYYNGEERAKGNILERFSAQQFPDLHSELNLSSLELGDSALYFCASSVTGAGGYTFGSGTRLTVV.

The V call is TRBV25-1, the J call TRBJ1-2; D is ambiguous. This CDR3 contains 13 residues. Trimming took off 4 bases at V and 8 bases at J, with 14 bases between the two ends. The germline V gene has CDR1 MGHDK and CDR2 SYGVNS. The CDR3 spells CASSAWTGGGYTF. The CDR3 coding sequence is TGTGCCAGCAGTGCCTGGACGGGCGGCGGCTACACCTTC.

This clonotype was counted at least ten times. The chain is built from TRBV19 and TRBJ1-2; a weak D match, TRBD1 (5 bases). Trimming removed 5 bases from V and 6 bases from J, with 10 bases in between. The germline V gene has CDR1 LNHDA and CDR2 SQIVND (reference sequence). This CDR3 is 12 amino acids long. CDR3 sequence (DNA): TGTGCCAGTAGTTGGCGGGGGGATGGCTACACCTTC. Encoded protein: CASSWRGDGYTF. Full variable domain (missing parts from reference TRBV19 and TRBJ1-2): DGGITQSPKYLFRKEGQNVTLSCEQNLNHDAMYWYRQDPGQGLRLIYYSQIVNDFQKGDIAEGYSVSREKKESFPLTVTSAQKNPTAFYLCASSWRGDGYTFGSGTRLTVV.

This clonotype was observed at least ten times. The rearrangement links TRBV12-3 or TRBV12-4 to TRBJ2-3, with 7 bases identical to TRBD2. CDR3 length: 14 residues. The trim removed 5 bases at V and 4 bases at J, leaving 6 bases unmatched. In nucleotides, the CDR3 is TGTGCCAGCAGTATCACTAGCGTTGCAGATACGCAGTATTTT. Translation: CASSITSVADTQYF.

This clonotype came up many times. The J gene is TRBJ1-4, the V gene TRBV7-2; no clear D gene. Trimming shortened V by 2 bases and J by 6 bases, and 16 bases separated the two germline ends. This CDR3 is 16 amino acids long. Germline values: CDR1 SGHTA, CDR2 FQGNSA. CDR3 residues: CASSLNHAMVDEKLFF. The CDR3 DNA reads TGTGCCAGCAGCTTAAATCACGCTATGGTGGATGAAAAACTGTTTTTT.

J is TRBJ2-1 and V is TRBV6-5; D is unresolved. The CDR3 is 16 amino acids. The V gene lost 0 bases and the J gene lost 0 bases, with 9 bases spanning the gap. Germline loops: CDR1 MNHEY, CDR2 SVGAGI. This CDR3 is CASSYSGVSSYNEQFF. The DNA of the CDR3 is TGTGCCAGCAGTTACTCTGGGGTCAGCTCCTACAATGAGCAGTTCTTC.

This clonotype was recorded at least ten times. The chain recombines TRBV6-2 or TRBV6-3 with TRBJ1-1; possibly TRBD1 for D (6 bases). The V end was cut by 7 bases, the J end by 4 bases, with 16 bases between. Germline CDR1 reads MNHEY; CDR2 reads SVGEGT. There are 14 residues in the CDR3. The chain's CDR3 is CASIKVGGTTEAFF. CDR3 nucleotide sequence: TGTGCCAGCATCAAGGTAGGGGGGACCACTGAAGCTTTCTTT.

Ten or more counts support this clonotype. This sequence joins TRBV18 and TRBJ1-1; D uncertain. Germline values: CDR1 KGHSH, CDR2 LQKENI. This CDR3 has 13 amino acids. Trimming left V 4 bases short and J 1 base short, with 7 bases between. As DNA, the CDR3 is TGTGCCAGCTCACTTGGGGAGAACACTGAAGCTTTCTTT. This gives the protein CASSLGENTEAFF.

This clonotype was seen ten or more times. The chain carries TRBV7-2 and TRBJ1-1, with D possibly being TRBD1 (6 bases). Germline CDR1 is SGHTA and CDR2 is FQGNSA. The length of the CDR3 is 15 residues. The germline V and J ends were trimmed by 1 base and 5 bases, with 14 bases remaining between them. CDR3 DNA: TGTGCCAGCAGCTTAGACCCGGGACAAGATACTGAAGCTTTCTTT. This sequence encodes CASSLDPGQDTEAFF.

This clonotype was observed at least ten times. V usage is TRBV20-1 and J usage is TRBJ1-1; 7 bases are shared with TRBD1. CDR3 length: 14 amino acids. After removal of 6 bases from V and 4 bases from J, the junction contained 11 bases not matched to a gene. Germline assignment: CDR1 DFQATT and CDR2 SNEGSKA (reference sequence). The CDR3 here is CSARSMTGLTEAFF. The CDR3 nucleotides read TGCAGTGCCCGTTCTATGACAGGGCTCACTGAAGCTTTCTTT.

Many counts were recorded for this clonotype. The rearrangement uses TRBV29-1 and TRBJ2-1, with 11 nucleotides matching TRBD2. The CDR3 has 15 amino acids. V trimming: 7 bases; J trimming: 3 bases; junction bases outside the gene matches: 8. Germline CDR1 SQVTM, CDR2 ANQGSEA. The CDR3 DNA sequence: TGCAGCGCAAGACCTACTAGCGGGGGCTACAATGAGCAGTTCTTC. Translation gives CSARPTSGGYNEQFF.

The rearrangement links TRBV25-1 to TRBJ2-2; D unclear. V was pared by 7 bases and J by 2 bases, with 11 bases between. CDR1 and CDR2 from the germline V gene are MGHDK and SYGVNS. There are 14 residues in the CDR3. The chain's CDR3 is CASIGPLNTGELFF. For the CDR3, the DNA is TGTGCCAGCATCGGCCCCCTTAACACCGGGGAGCTGTTTTTT.

In its sample, this clonotype was seen many times. This chain joins TRBV18 and TRBJ2-7; TRBD2 aligns across 12 bases. The ends lost 3 bases at V and 6 bases at J; junction bases unmatched: 6. The CDR3 consists of 15 residues. Germline V lookup: CDR1 KGHSH, CDR2 LQKENI. CDR3: CASSPTSGRRFEQYF. The CDR3 DNA is TGTGCCAGCTCACCCACTAGCGGGAGGCGCTTCGAGCAGTACTTC. Variable domain in full (rest from reference TRBV18 and TRBJ2-7): NAGVMQNPRHLVRRRGQEARLRCSPMKGHSHVYWYRQLPEEGLKFMVYLQKENIIDESGMPKERFSAEFPKEGPSILRIQQVVRGDSAAYFCASSPTSGRRFEQYFGPGTRLTVT.

There are many counts of this clonotype. As DNA, the CDR3 is TGTGCCAGCAGCCAAGCGGTCGGACAGGGTGGGGTCTCTGGAAACACCATATATTTT. Amino acid sequence: CASSQAVGQGGVSGNTIYF. This sequence joins TRBV4-2 and TRBJ1-3, with 8 bases matching TRBD1. Germline lookup yields CDR1 LGHNA and CDR2 YNFKEQ. The CDR3 contains 19 residues. With 1 base clipped from V and 0 bases from J, the junction kept 11 bases outside the gene matches.

The rearrangement links TRBV24-1 to TRBJ2-7; no clear D. Germline V gives CDR1 KGHDR, CDR2 SFDVKD. V was shortened by 4 bases and J by 4 bases, with 4 bases between the two germline ends. This CDR3 has 11 amino acids. CDR3 sequence: CATSEGYEQYF. As DNA, the CDR3 is TGTGCCACCAGTGAAGGGTACGAGCAGTACTTC.